The rows below give T cell receptor beta chains drawn from one sample of a study of blood T cell repertoires in COVID-19. Data came from immunoSEQ multiplex PCR; TCRdb stores just in-frame clones and leaves some out. The sample shows more than 65,000 clones, more than 75% of them seen only once. Sequencing was carried out using peripheral blood. The source is a human donor in a cohort sampled during active COVID-19. The CDR3 runs from the conserved cysteine through the conserved F or W. A D gene is named only where the DNA matches it firmly. Only part of the rows carry a size: once, few, many, or a class if the clone is expanded.

J gene | CDR3 length | D gene | V gene | clone size | CDR3 DNA | CDR3 protein
TRBJ2-7 | 11 | . | TRBV24-1 | . | TGTGCCACCAGTGACGAGTACGAGCAGTACTTC | CATSDEYEQYF
TRBJ1-6 | 16 | TRBD1 | TRBV30 | once | TGTGCCTGGAGTCCCACCCGGGACAGGGGGTTTTCACCCCTCCACTTT | CAWSPTRDRGFSPLHF
TRBJ2-1 | 18 | TRBD1 | TRBV4-3 | once | TGCGCCAGCAGCCAAGATGGAACCCGGGACAGGATGATCAATGAGCAGTTCTTC | CASSQDGTRDRMINEQFF
TRBJ2-1 | 14 | . | TRBV6-4 | . | TGTGCCAGCGCCGAGGGGGTACCTTACAATGAGCAGTTCTTC | CASAEGVPYNEQFF
TRBJ1-1 | 15 | . | TRBV10-3 | . | TGTGCCATCAGTGACAGCAGCAGGGGTGGGACTGAAGCTTTCTTT | CAISDSSRGGTEAFF
TRBJ2-1 | 21 | . | TRBV7-3 | . | TGTGCCAGCAGCTTAAGGCTAAACGGTGCTGGGGCTTTTGGAGTAATCAATGAGCAGTTCTTC | CASSLRLNGAGAFGVINEQFF
TRBJ2-5 | 14 | TRBD1 | TRBV9 | . | TGTGCCAGCAGCGGAGGGACAGACGAAGAGACCCAGTACTTC | CASSGGTDEETQYF
TRBJ2-3 | 16 | TRBD2 | TRBV7-7 | . | TGTGCCAGCAGCAAAGCGGGGACTAGTGGGGCAGATACGCAGTATTTT | CASSKAGTSGADTQYF
TRBJ1-5 | 14 | . | TRBV5-5 | . | TGTGCCAGCAGCCTCGCGGGAAACAATCAGCCCCAGCATTTT | CASSLAGNNQPQHF
TRBJ1-2 | 15 | TRBD1 | TRBV4-2 | . | TGTGCCAGCAGCCAAGTTCCACAGGGGAACTATGGCTACACCTTC | CASSQVPQGNYGYTF
TRBJ1-1 | 15 | TRBD1 | TRBV14 | . | TGTGCCAGCAGCCATAAGGGACAGGCCCCCTCCGAAGCTTTCTTT | CASSHKGQAPSEAFF
TRBJ1-1 | 17 | . | TRBV4-3 | . | TGCGCCAGCAGCCAAGCCCCGGCAGGGAGGGAGGTCACTGAAGCTTTCTTT | CASSQAPAGREVTEAFF
TRBJ2-7 | 14 | TRBD2 | TRBV7-8 | . | TGTGCCAGCAGCTTTAGGGGACTAGCCTACGAGCAGTACTTC | CASSFRGLAYEQYF
TRBJ2-7 | 15 | TRBD1 | TRBV7-2 | . | TGTGCCAGCAGCTTTTACGGACAGGCCCTCTACGAGCAGTACTTC | CASSFYGQALYEQYF
TRBJ1-2 | 13 | . | TRBV19 | . | TGTGCTTCGGAGGGCCCACCTAACTATGGCTACACCTTC | CASEGPPNYGYTF
TRBJ1-1 | 17 | TRBD1 | TRBV7-9 | . | TGTGCCAGCAGCTCGGACAGGGGAGGTTTCGGGGACACTGAAGCTTTCTTT | CASSSDRGGFGDTEAFF